A single sample is the source of the 32 T cell receptor beta chains below, sequenced in a study of blood T cell repertoires in COVID-19. Profiled with immunoSEQ multiplex PCR; TCRdb holds only in-frame clones, not every one. The sample yields 250,000 to 300,000 clones, 90% seen once. Sequenced sample: peripheral blood. The receptors were sampled from a woman aged 60-75 years with COVID-19, enrolled during active disease.

The chain joins TRBV2 to TRBJ1-1; D not resolved. V was clipped by 1 base and J by 4 bases, with 10 bases between them. The CDR3 covers 14 residues. Germline loops: CDR1 SNHLY, CDR2 FYNNEI. This CDR3 is CASSEVIRGTEAFF. In nucleotides, the CDR3 is TGTGCCAGCAGTGAAGTTATCCGGGGCACTGAAGCTTTCTTT.

The V and J genes are TRBV30 and TRBJ2-5; TRBD2 aligns across 9 bases. The V segment lost 4 bases and the J segment 5 bases; nucleotides outside the gene matches: 8. CDR3 size: 14 residues. Germline CDR1 reads GTSNPN; CDR2 reads SVGIG (reference sequence). CDR3 sequence (DNA): TGTGCCTGGAAATTTGGTCTAGCGGGGGAGACCCAGTACTTC. Protein: CAWKFGLAGETQYF. The whole variable domain, remainder taken from reference TRBV30 and TRBJ2-5, is SQTIHQWPATLVQPVGSPLSLECTVEGTSNPNLYWYRQAAGRGLQLLFYSVGIGQISSEVPQNLSASRPQDRQFILSSKKLLLSDSGFYLCAWKFGLAGETQYFGPGTRLLVL.

This clone was counted between two and nine times. The rearrangement links TRBV7-2 to TRBJ1-1; D not resolved. The CDR3 consists of 15 residues. Germline V gene lookup returns CDR1 SGHTA and CDR2 FQGNSA. Trimming took 3 bases from V and 2 from J, leaving 13 bases between them. CDR3 in amino acids: CASSFTRRANTEAFF. DNA for the CDR3: TGTGCCAGCAGCTTCACCCGGCGGGCAAACACTGAAGCTTTCTTT. Looking up the rest from reference TRBV7-2 and TRBJ1-1 gives the full variable domain: GAGVSQSPSNKVTEKGKDVELRCDPISGHTALYWYRQSLGQGLEFLIYFQGNSAPDKSGLPSDRFSAERTGGSVSTLTIQRTQQEDSAVYLCASSFTRRANTEAFFGQGTRLTVV.

The rearrangement links TRBV24-1 to TRBJ2-7, with 7 positions matching TRBD1. Germline V lookup: CDR1 KGHDR, CDR2 SFDVKD. The CDR3 totals 13 residues. The ends lost 7 bases at V and 7 bases at J; junction bases unmatched: 9. The CDR3 sequence: CATRPGQSLEQYF. The CDR3 DNA reads TGTGCCACCAGACCGGGACAGTCTCTAGAGCAGTACTTC.

This chain connects TRBV6-2 or TRBV6-3 to TRBJ1-2; D call uncertain. This CDR3 spans 14 amino acids. The germline V gene encodes CDR1 MNHEY and CDR2 SVGEGT. The ends were cut back, 2 bases at V and 6 bases at J, with 13 bases in the middle. The CDR3 here is CASSYPQERHGYTF. CDR3 DNA: TGTGCCAGCAGTTACCCCCAGGAGCGGCATGGCTACACCTTC.

This chain connects TRBV5-6 to TRBJ1-1; 8 nucleotides align to TRBD1. CDR1 is SGHDT and CDR2 is YYEEEE in the germline V gene. The CDR3 extends over 14 amino acids. With 5 bases clipped from V and 4 bases from J, the junction kept 7 bases outside the gene matches. The CDR3 coding sequence is TGTGCCAGCAGTGGACAGGGATTCTTCACTGAAGCTTTCTTT. Translated: CASSGQGFFTEAFF.

The rearrangement joins TRBV11-2 to TRBJ1-4; D is uncertain. This CDR3 region has 13 residues. The germline CDR1 and CDR2 sequences are SGHAT and FQNNGV. Trimming shortened V by 1 base and J by 7 bases, and 7 bases separated the two germline ends. CDR3 region: CASSLVRGEKLFF. The CDR3 DNA reads as TGTGCCAGCAGCTTAGTTCGGGGTGAAAAACTGTTTTTT.

The CDR3 nucleotides are TGCAGCGTTGATTCGGGAGGTAATGAGCAGTTCTTC. Translation gives CSVDSGGNEQFF. The rearrangement links TRBV29-1 to TRBJ2-1; 7 bases line up with TRBD2. V gave up 3 bases and J gave up 7 bases; unmatched junction bases: 3. This CDR3 contains 12 residues. Per germline, CDR1 SQVTM and CDR2 ANQGSEA.

This sequence joins TRBV5-5 and TRBJ1-3, with D uncertain. This CDR3 has 13 residues. Germline CDR1 reads SGHKS; CDR2 reads YYEKEE (reference sequence). The V gene lost 0 bases and the J gene lost 7 bases, with 8 bases spanning the gap. CDR3 nucleotide sequence: TGTGCCAGCAGCTTGGCTCCCGGGAACACCATATATTTT. Protein sequence: CASSLAPGNTIYF. Drawing the rest from reference TRBV5-5 and TRBJ1-3, the complete variable domain is DAGVTQSPTHLIKTRGQQVTLRCSPISGHKSVSWYQQVLGQGPQFIFQYYEKEERGRGNFPDRFSARQFPNYSSELNVNALLLGDSALYLCASSLAPGNTIYFGEGSWLTVV.

The V gene is TRBV9, the J gene TRBJ2-6; 8 nucleotides align to TRBD1. With 4 bases clipped from V and 2 bases from J, the junction kept 2 bases outside the gene matches. The CDR3 is 15 amino acids. Germline lookup yields CDR1 SGDLS and CDR2 YYNGEE. CDR3 amino acids: CASSSDRAGANVLTF. The CDR3 nucleotides read TGTGCCAGCAGCTCGGACAGGGCTGGGGCCAACGTCCTGACTTTC.

V is TRBV9 and J is TRBJ1-6; no definite D call. Trimming took 1 base from V and 0 from J, leaving 11 bases between them. This CDR3 has 17 amino acids. CDR1 and CDR2 (germline): SGDLS, YYNGEE. In nucleotides, the CDR3 is TGTGCCAGCAGCGTATTACCGGACTCCTCCTATAATTCACCCCTCCACTTT. This sequence encodes CASSVLPDSSYNSPLHF.

A single count supports this clone. CDR3 region: CASSPYSGTLSEQYF. CDR3 DNA: TGTGCCAGCAGTCCCTACTCCGGGACACTGAGCGAGCAGTACTTC. The chain carries TRBV27 and TRBJ2-7, with D possibly matching TRBD1 (6 bases). Germline V gene data show CDR1 as MNHEY and CDR2 as SMNVEV (reference sequence). V was shortened by 5 bases and J by 6 bases, with 20 bases between the two germline ends. This CDR3 comprises 15 residues.

The chain combines TRBV4-2 with TRBJ2-1; 13 bases align to TRBD2. CDR3 length: 13 amino acids. Per the germline V gene, CDR1 is LGHNA and CDR2 is YNFKEQ. Trimming cost V 3 bases and J 15 bases; bases outside gene matches: 5. The CDR3 protein is CASSQDTSGGAFF. The CDR3, as DNA: TGTGCCAGCAGCCAGGATACTAGCGGGGGGGCGTTCTTC.

This rearrangement joins TRBV7-9 to TRBJ1-2, with D possibly being TRBD1 (5 bases). The CDR3 has 15 amino acids. V lost 5 bases and J lost 1, with 14 bases in between. Germline assignment: CDR1 SEHNR and CDR2 FQNEAQ (reference sequence). In nucleotides, the CDR3 is TGTGCCAGCAGCACAGCCTTGGGGGGTAACTATGGCTACACCTTC. The encoded protein is CASSTALGGNYGYTF.

This clone was seen a handful of times. The V and J genes are TRBV18 and TRBJ2-7, with D hard to call. This CDR3 has 14 residues. V was trimmed by 3 bases and J by 2 bases, leaving 11 bases between them. The germline gives CDR1 KGHSH, CDR2 LQKENI. Written as DNA, the CDR3 is TGTGCCAGCTCACCCAGCGAACCACCCTACGAGCAGTACTTC. Its translation is CASSPSEPPYEQYF.

This clone has a count of ten or more. The same CDR3 arises from other DNA sequences in this sample as well. The chain is built from TRBV14 and TRBJ1-1, with a tentative D call TRBD1 (5 bases). Germline CDR1 is SGHDN and CDR2 is FVKESK. This CDR3 comprises 12 residues. Trimming left V 3 bases short and J 4 bases short, with 6 bases between. As DNA, the CDR3 is TGTGCCAGCAGCCAGGGGGGCACTGAAGCTTTCTTT. It yields the protein CASSQGGTEAFF.

V and J are TRBV2 and TRBJ2-3; D might be TRBD1 (5 bases). The CDR3 contains 13 residues. Looked up from germline, CDR1 is SNHLY and CDR2 is FYNNEI. The V and J ends lost 9 bases and 5 bases respectively, with 15 bases between them. CDR3 residues: CARGETVGDTQYF. CDR3 DNA: TGTGCCAGAGGGGAAACAGTTGGAGATACGCAGTATTTT.

This chain links TRBV5-8 with TRBJ2-1; 8 bases fit TRBD2. Germline CDR1 reads SGHTS; CDR2 reads YDEGEE. Germline trimming cut 4 bases from V and 2 bases from J; bases unmatched to any gene: 5. This CDR3 region has 15 residues. CDR3 protein: CASSRGGFAYNEQFF. CDR3 coding DNA: TGTGCCAGCAGCCGGGGGGGTTTCGCCTACAATGAGCAGTTCTTC.

The chain is built from TRBV6-5 and TRBJ1-1; TRBD1 agrees at 12 bases. Germline V gene lookup returns CDR1 MNHEY and CDR2 SVGAGI. There are 15 residues in the CDR3. V was pared by 6 bases and J by 5 bases, with 7 bases of the junction left unmatched. The CDR3 nucleotides read TGTGCCAGCAGCCGGGACAGGGGGCCGGGGACTGAAGCTTTCTTT. The encoded protein is CASSRDRGPGTEAFF.

The chain couples TRBV5-1 to TRBJ2-1, with TRBD2 matching over 11 bases. This CDR3 is 18 amino acids long. V lost 1 base, J lost 0 bases, and 6 bases stayed unmatched. Germline-derived CDR1 and CDR2 are SGHRS and YFSETQ. The CDR3 DNA sequence: TGCGCCAGCAGCTTGTACCTAGCGGGGGGCAGCTCCTACAATGAGCAGTTCTTC. It is translated as CASSLYLAGGSSYNEQFF. Full variable domain (missing parts from reference TRBV5-1 and TRBJ2-1): KAGVTQTPRYLIKTRGQQVTLSCSPISGHRSVSWYQQTPGQGLQFLFEYFSETQRNKGNFPGRFSGRQFSNSRSEMNVSTLELGDSALYLCASSLYLAGGSSYNEQFFGPGTRLTVL.

This clone occurred a few times. Other DNA sequences in the sample encode the same CDR3. The V call is TRBV3-1 (or the pseudogene TRBV3-2), the J call TRBJ1-3, with D unclear. Germline-derived CDR1 and CDR2 are LGHDT and YNNKEL (reference sequence). This CDR3 contains 14 residues. Trimming left V 2 bases short and J 0 bases short, with 5 bases between. CDR3 bases: TGTGCCAGCAGCCAAACAGACTCTGGAAACACCATATATTTT. This translates into CASSQTDSGNTIYF.

The rearrangement links TRBV30 to TRBJ1-3; 9 positions match TRBD1. Trimming took 0 bases from V and 7 from J; bases not matched to a gene: 1. From germline, CDR1 is GTSNPN and CDR2 SVGIG (reference sequence). The CDR3 spans 13 residues. The CDR3 region is CAWSVGQGNTIYF. The CDR3 bases are TGTGCCTGGAGTGTAGGACAGGGGAACACCATATATTTT.

The chain has TRBV25-1 and TRBJ1-5; 7 nucleotides agree with TRBD1. CDR3 length: 15 residues. Trimming took 2 bases from V and 1 from J; bases not matched to a gene: 2. Germline lookup yields CDR1 MGHDK and CDR2 SYGVNS. The CDR3 region is CASSETGVSNQPQHF. Written as DNA, the CDR3 is TGTGCCAGCAGTGAAACAGGGGTAAGCAATCAGCCCCAGCATTTT.

The rearrangement joins TRBV11-3 to TRBJ2-7; D possibly corresponds to TRBD1 (6 bases). Trimming cost V 1 base and J 2 bases, with 9 bases left between them. The CDR3 totals 14 residues. Germline CDR1 SGHNT, CDR2 YENEEA. The CDR3 is CASSLAGTPYEQYF. In DNA form, the CDR3 reads TGTGCCAGCAGCTTAGCCGGGACACCCTACGAGCAGTACTTC.

The chain is built from TRBV12-5 and TRBJ2-2; maybe TRBD1 (6 bases). The V gene lost 1 base and the J gene lost 6 bases, with 9 bases spanning the gap. Germline CDR1 LGHNT, CDR2 FRNRAP. The CDR3 contains 14 residues. The CDR3 nucleotides are TGTGCTAGTGGTTTGGGACAGGCGTCCGGGGAGCTGTTTTTT. Amino acid sequence: CASGLGQASGELFF. The complete variable domain, with remaining parts taken from reference TRBV12-5 and TRBJ2-2, reads DARVTQTPRHKVTEMGQEVTMRCQPILGHNTVFWYRQTMMQGLELLAYFRNRAPLDDSGMPKDRFSAEMPDATLATLKIQPSEPRDSAVYFCASGLGQASGELFFGEGSRLTVL.

The V gene is TRBV4-2, the J gene TRBJ1-2, with D maybe TRBD1 (5 bases). This CDR3 region has 15 residues. Trimming cost V 0 bases and J 4 bases, with 12 bases left between them. Germline loops: CDR1 LGHNA, CDR2 YNFKEQ. This chain's CDR3 is CASSQDGEQAYGYTF. Here the CDR3 DNA reads TGTGCCAGCAGCCAAGATGGGGAACAGGCCTATGGCTACACCTTC.

This clone was seen once. The J gene is TRBJ1-1, the V gene TRBV15, with TRBD1 identical over 9 bases. This CDR3 region has 15 residues. The germline V gene has CDR1 LNHNV and CDR2 YYDKDF (reference sequence). J was trimmed by 7 bases and V by 0 bases; bases with no gene match: 6. CDR3 loop: CATSRERTGVSEAFF. As DNA, the CDR3 is TGTGCCACCAGCAGAGAAAGGACAGGGGTCAGTGAAGCTTTCTTT.

V gene TRBV29-1 combines with J gene TRBJ1-6; TRBD1 matches at 8 bases. CDR1 and CDR2 (germline): SQVTM, ANQGSEA. The CDR3 length is 13 residues. Losses at the gene ends were 7 bases for V and 6 bases for J; bases not matched to a gene: 5. CDR3 loop: CSAGQGSNSPLHF. Written as DNA, the CDR3 is TGCAGCGCCGGACAGGGAAGTAATTCACCCCTCCACTTT.

The rearrangement joins TRBV7-2 to TRBJ1-2; 12 nucleotides align to TRBD1. The CDR3 has 15 amino acids. V gave up 1 base and J gave up 8 bases; unmatched junction bases: 5. Germline values: CDR1 SGHTA, CDR2 FQGNSA. CDR3 region: CASSLVGTGGGGYTF. Here the CDR3 DNA reads TGTGCCAGCAGCTTAGTAGGGACAGGGGGCGGCGGCTACACCTTC.

As regards this clone: Its ends do not fully match the called genes, so a read error is possible. Other DNA sequences of this sample code for an identical CDR3. The chain combines TRBV4-1 with TRBJ1-4, with D unresolved. Per germline, CDR1 MGHRA and CDR2 YSYEKL. The CDR3 has 15 amino acids. DNA of the CDR3: TGCGCCAGCAGCCAAGGTTGGGTAGAGGAGGAAAAACTATTTTTT. Translated: CASSQGWVEEEKLFF.

The chain uses TRBV21-1 and TRBJ1-1. TRBV21-1 is recorded as a pseudogene. The CDR3 spans 14 residues. The CDR3 spells CASSKRGMNTEAFF. In DNA form, the CDR3 reads TGTGCCAGCAGCAAACGGGGGATGAACACTGAAGCTTTCTTT.

This chain connects TRBV12-3 or TRBV12-4 to TRBJ1-2; perhaps TRBD1 as D (6 bases). The CDR3 is made up of 13 amino acids. V was cut by 1 base and J by 8 bases, with 11 bases left in between. The CDR3 here is CASSLVTGLGYTF. CDR3 nucleotides: TGTGCCAGCAGTTTAGTCACAGGGTTGGGCTACACCTTC.